This section outlines one T cell receptor (beta chain) sequence together with its context. The antigen remains undetermined. Sequencing of DNA taken from cultured CD4+ T cells relied on the Oncomine TCR Beta short-read assay. In TCRdb, the PCR reads were re-called with MiXCR into one record per CDR3 protein. This sample has about 10,000 distinct CDR3 sequences, with under 60% found just once. Regarding treatment: approximately nine-day PBMC culture with coronavirus spike peptide pools or control peptides (ViraFEST assay). V lost 2 bases and J lost 2; bases outside the gene matches: 0. The CDR3 loop spans 14 amino acids. Germline-derived CDR1 and CDR2 are SGHTA and FQGNSA. The entry originates in a study of vaccination and CD4 T cells after COVID-19. On the study more broadly: Post-vaccine sample collection happened at a median of roughly 72 days after dose two, ranging 14 to 241. The stimulating agents, overlapping spike peptides, came from SARS-CoV-2, HCoV-NL63, HCoV-OC43 and HCoV-229E. Broader study findings: Researchers looked at relatively few convalescent patients and had no early post-infection timepoints. It was found that, in convalescent patients, 304 of 307 vaccine-specific clones were spike mono-reactive.

The sample taken for sequencing was CD4+ T cells from blood, cultured in vitro. This rearrangement joins TRBV7-2 to TRBJ1-5, with 7 positions matching TRBD1. The TCR originated in a human donor who had recovered from COVID-19. This chain's CDR3 is CASSLTGGNQPQHF. DNA of the CDR3: TGTGCCAGCAGCTTAACAGGGGGCAATCAGCCCCAGCATTTT. Filled out from reference TRBV7-2 and TRBJ1-5, the complete variable domain reads GAGVSQSPSNKVTEKGKDVELRCDPISGHTALYWYRQSLGQGLEFLIYFQGNSAPDKSGLPSDRFSAERTGGSVSTLTIQRTQQEDSAVYLCASSLTGGNQPQHFGDGTRLSIL.